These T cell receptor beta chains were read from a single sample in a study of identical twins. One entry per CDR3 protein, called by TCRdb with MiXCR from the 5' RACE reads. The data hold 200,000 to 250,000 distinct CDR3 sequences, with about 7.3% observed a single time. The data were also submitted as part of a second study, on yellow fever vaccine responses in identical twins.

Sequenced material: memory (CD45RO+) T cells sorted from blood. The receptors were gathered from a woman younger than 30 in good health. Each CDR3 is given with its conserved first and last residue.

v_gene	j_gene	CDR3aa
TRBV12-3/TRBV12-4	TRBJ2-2	CASKHGDIDTGELFF
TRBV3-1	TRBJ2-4	CASSQDTASKNIQYF
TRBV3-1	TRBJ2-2	CACCQGTVNTGELFF
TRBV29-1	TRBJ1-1	CSVVNWTDEAFF
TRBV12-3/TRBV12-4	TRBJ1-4	CASSIVPGLGGEKLFF
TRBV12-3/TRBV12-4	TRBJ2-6	CASSRGGGAGANVLTF
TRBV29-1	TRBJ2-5	CSVVGLAGGGTQYF
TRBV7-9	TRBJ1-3	CASSRALHSGNTIYF
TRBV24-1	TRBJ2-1	CATSDTGLAGGRSYNEQFF
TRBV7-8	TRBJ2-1	CASSLLIGSYNEQFF
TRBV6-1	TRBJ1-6	CASSEQLSSYNSPLHF
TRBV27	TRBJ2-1	CASSLRASISYNEQFF
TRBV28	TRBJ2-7	CASRSSLAGDFYEQYF
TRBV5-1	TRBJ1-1	CASSVGTANTEAFF
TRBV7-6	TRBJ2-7	CASSWESSYEQYF
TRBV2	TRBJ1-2	CASSEIRRTGDGYTF
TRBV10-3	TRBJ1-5	CAISEGRGNQPQHF
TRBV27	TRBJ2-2	CASSLQGVGTGELFF
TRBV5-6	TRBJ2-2	CASSKDRGYTGELFF
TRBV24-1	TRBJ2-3	CATSDKDTPTDTQYF
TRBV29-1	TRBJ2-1	CSVDKGQGIFNEQFF
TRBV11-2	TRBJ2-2	CASSSRPAITGELFF
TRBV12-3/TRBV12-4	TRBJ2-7	CASSLKLAGSGYEQYF
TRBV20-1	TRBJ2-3	CSALGLADTDTQYF
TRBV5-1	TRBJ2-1	CASSLQGQGNDEQFF
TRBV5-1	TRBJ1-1	CASSFMGQGNTEAFF
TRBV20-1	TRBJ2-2	CSARDEFNTGELFF
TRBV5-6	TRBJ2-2	CASSYGTSGNTGELFF
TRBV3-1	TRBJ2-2	CASSQVFANTGELFF
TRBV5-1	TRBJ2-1	CASSSGLGNEQFF
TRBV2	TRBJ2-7	CASILQGMKYF
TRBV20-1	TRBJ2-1	CSAPRDSVSYNEQFF
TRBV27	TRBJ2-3	CASSSGLHTGGTDTQYF
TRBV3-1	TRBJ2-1	CASSRGSNYNEQFF
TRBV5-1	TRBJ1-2	CASSLGDSNYGYTF
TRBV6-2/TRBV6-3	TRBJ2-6	CASSYSASGANVLTF
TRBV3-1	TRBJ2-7	CTFCLYRLAGTNSYEQYF
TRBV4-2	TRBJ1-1	CASSQDGTDRVNTEAFF
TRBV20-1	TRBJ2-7	CSAETSGSSYEQYF